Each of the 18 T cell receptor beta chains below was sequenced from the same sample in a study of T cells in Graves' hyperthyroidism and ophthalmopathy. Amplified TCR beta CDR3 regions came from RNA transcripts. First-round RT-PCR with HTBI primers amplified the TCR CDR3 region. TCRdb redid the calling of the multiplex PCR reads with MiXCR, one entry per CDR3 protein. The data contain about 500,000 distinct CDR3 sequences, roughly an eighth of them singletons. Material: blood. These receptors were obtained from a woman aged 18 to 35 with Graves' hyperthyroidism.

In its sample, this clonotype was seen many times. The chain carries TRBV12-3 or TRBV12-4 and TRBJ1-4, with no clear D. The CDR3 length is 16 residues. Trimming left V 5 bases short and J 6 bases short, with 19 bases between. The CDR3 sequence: CASSNIRGRIYEKLFF. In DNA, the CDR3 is TGTGCCAGCAGTAACATCCGCGGACGGATTTATGAAAAACTGTTTTTT.

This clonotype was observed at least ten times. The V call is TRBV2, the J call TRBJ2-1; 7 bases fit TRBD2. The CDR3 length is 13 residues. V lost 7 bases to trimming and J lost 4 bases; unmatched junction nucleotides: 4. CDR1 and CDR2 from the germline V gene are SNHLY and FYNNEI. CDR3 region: CASMLAAYNEQFF. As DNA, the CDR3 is TGTGCCAGCATGCTAGCGGCTTACAATGAGCAGTTCTTC.

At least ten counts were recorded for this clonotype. CDR3 sequence reads: CATSRGPNTEAFF. In DNA form, the CDR3 reads TGTGCCACCTCACGGGGACCTAACACTGAAGCTTTCTTT. This rearrangement joins TRBV6-1 to TRBJ1-1; weak D call: TRBD1 (5 bases). This CDR3 is 13 amino acids long. Trimming took off 10 bases at V and 2 bases at J, with 14 bases between the two ends. Germline CDR1 MNHNS, CDR2 SASEGT.

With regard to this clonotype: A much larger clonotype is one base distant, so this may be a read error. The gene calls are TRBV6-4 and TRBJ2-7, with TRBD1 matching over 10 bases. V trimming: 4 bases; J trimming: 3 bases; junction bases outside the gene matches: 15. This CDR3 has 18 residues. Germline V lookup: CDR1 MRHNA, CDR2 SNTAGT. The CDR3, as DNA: TGTGCCAGCAGTGTCCCGCTCCCCCCGAGGACAGGGGGCTACGAGCAGTACTTC. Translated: CASSVPLPPRTGGYEQYF.

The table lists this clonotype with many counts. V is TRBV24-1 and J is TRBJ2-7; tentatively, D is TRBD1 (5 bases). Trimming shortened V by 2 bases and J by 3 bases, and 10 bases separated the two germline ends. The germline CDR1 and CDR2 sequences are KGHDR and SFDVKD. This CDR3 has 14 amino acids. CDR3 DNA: TGTGCCACCAGTGATTCGTTAACAGGCTACGAGCAGTACTTC. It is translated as CATSDSLTGYEQYF.

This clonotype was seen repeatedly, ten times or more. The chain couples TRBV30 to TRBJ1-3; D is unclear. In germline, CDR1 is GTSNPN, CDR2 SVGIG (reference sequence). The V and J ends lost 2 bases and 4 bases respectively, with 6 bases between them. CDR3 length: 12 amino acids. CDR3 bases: TGTGCCTGGAGTACGAGGGGAAACACCATATATTTT. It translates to CAWSTRGNTIYF.

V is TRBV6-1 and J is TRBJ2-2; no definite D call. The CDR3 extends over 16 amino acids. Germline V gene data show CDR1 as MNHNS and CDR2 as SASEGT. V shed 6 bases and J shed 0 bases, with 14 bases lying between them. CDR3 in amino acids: CASRPRVGSNTGELFF. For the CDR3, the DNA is TGTGCCAGCAGACCACGGGTAGGGTCGAACACCGGGGAGCTGTTTTTT.

The CDR3 DNA follows: TGCGCCAGCAGCCCGGGGGAGCGCACAGATACGCAGTATTTT. Its protein is CASSPGERTDTQYF. V and J are TRBV5-1 and TRBJ2-3; weak D call: TRBD2 (6 bases). The V end lost 4 bases, the J end lost 1 base, and 10 bases lay between the germline ends. This CDR3 spans 14 amino acids. CDR1 is SGHRS, CDR2 YFSETQ, per germline.

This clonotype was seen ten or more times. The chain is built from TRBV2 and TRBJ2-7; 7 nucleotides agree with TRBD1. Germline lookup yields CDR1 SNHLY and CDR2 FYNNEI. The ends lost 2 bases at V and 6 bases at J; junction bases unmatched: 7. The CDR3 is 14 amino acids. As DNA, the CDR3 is TGTGCCAGCAGTGAACTTGGCTCAGGGGGCGAGCAGTACTTC. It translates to CASSELGSGGEQYF.

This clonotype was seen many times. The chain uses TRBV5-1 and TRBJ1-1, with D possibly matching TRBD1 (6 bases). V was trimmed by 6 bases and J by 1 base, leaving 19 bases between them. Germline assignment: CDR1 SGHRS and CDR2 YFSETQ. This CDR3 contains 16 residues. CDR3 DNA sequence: TGCGCCAGCACCCCTGGGGGGGGGGGCGCGAACACTGAAGCTTTCTTT. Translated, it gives CASTPGGGGANTEAFF.

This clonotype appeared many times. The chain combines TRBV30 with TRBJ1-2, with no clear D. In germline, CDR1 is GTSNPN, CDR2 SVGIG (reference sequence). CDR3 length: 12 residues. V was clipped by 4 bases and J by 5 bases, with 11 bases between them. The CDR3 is CAWTVGVYGYTF. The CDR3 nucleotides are TGTGCCTGGACGGTCGGGGTTTATGGCTACACCTTC.

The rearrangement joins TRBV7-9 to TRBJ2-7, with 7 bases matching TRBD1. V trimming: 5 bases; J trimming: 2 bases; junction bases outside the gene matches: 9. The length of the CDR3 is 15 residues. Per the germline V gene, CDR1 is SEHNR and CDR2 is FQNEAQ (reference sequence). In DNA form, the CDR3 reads TGTGCCAGCAGCAATAGTCCCGGGACAGCCTACGAGCAGTACGTC. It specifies CASSNSPGTAYEQYV.

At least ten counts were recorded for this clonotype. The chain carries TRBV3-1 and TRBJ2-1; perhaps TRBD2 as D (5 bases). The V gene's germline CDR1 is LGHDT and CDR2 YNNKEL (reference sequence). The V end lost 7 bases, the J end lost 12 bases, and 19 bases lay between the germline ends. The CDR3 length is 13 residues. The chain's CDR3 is CASTPGEDRGQFF. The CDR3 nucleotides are TGTGCCAGCACCCCAGGAGAGGACCGGGGGCAGTTCTTC.

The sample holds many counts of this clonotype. In DNA, the CDR3 is TGTGCCAGCAGGCAGACAGCGAACACTGAAGCTTTCTTT. Amino acids: CASRQTANTEAFF. The chain is built from TRBV2 and TRBJ1-1, with D perhaps matching TRBD1 (5 bases). The CDR3 runs to 13 residues. Germline CDR1 is SNHLY and CDR2 is FYNNEI. V dropped 6 bases and J dropped 1 base, with 9 bases sitting between them.

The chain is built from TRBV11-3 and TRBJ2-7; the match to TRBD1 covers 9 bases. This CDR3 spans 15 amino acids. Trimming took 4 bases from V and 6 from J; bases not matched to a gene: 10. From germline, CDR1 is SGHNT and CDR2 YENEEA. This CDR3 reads CASSSKPGQGFEQYF. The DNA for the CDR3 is TGTGCCAGCAGCTCAAAACCGGGACAGGGTTTCGAGCAGTACTTC.

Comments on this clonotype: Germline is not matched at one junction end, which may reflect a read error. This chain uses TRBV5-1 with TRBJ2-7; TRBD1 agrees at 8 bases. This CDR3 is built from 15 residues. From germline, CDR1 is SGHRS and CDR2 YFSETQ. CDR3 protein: CASSLAGTGMREQYF. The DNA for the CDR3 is TGTGCCAGCAGCTTAGCTGGGACAGGTATGAGGGAGCAGTACTTC. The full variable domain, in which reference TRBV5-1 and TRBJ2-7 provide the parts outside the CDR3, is KAGVTQTPRYLIKTRGQQVTLSCSPISGHRSVSWYQQTPGQGLQFLFEYFSETQRNKGNFPGRFSGRQFSNSRSEMNVSTLELGDSALYLCASSLAGTGMREQYFGPGTRLTVT.

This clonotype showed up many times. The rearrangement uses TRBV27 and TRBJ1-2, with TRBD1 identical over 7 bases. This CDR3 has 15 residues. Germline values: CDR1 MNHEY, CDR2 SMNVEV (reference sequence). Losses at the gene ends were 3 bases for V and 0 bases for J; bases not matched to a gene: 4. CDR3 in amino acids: CASSLTGPPNYGYTF. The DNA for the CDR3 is TGTGCCAGCAGTTTGACAGGGCCTCCTAACTATGGCTACACCTTC.

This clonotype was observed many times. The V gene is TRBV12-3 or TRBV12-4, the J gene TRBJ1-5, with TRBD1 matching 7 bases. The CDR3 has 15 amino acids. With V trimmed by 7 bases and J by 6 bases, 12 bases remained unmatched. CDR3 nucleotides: TGTGCCAGCACTCTAACCGGGACAGAGTCTCAGCCCCAGCATTTT. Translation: CASTLTGTESQPQHF.